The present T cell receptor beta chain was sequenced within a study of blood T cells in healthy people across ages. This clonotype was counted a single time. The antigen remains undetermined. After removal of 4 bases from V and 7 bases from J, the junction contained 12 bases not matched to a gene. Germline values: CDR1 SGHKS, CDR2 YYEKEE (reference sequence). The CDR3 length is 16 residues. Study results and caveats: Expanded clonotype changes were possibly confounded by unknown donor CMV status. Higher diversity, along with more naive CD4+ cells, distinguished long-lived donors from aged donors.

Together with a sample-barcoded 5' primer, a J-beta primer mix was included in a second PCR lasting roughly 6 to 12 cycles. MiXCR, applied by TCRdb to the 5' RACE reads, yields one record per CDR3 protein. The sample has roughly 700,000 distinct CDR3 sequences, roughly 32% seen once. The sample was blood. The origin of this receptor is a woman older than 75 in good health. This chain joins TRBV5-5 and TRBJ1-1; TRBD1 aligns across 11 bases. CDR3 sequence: CASSPTAGQGAGEAFF. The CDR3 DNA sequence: TGTGCCAGCAGCCCAACAGCCGGACAGGGGGCGGGTGAAGCTTTCTTT.